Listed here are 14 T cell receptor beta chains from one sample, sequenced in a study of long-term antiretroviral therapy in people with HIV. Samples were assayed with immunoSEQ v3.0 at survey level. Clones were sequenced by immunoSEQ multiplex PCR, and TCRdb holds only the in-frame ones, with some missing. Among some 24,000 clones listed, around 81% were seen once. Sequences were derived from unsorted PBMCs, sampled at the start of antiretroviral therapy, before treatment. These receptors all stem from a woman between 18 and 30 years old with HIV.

DNA of the CDR3: TGTGCCAGCAGTTTGCCCCCAGGGGACCAGTACTTC. Protein product: CASSLPPGDQYF. The J gene is TRBJ2-5, the V gene TRBV28, with a weak D call TRBD1 (6 bases). CDR1 is MDHEN and CDR2 is SYDVKM in the germline V gene. CDR3 size: 12 residues. The V gene lost 3 bases and the J gene lost 10 bases, with 12 bases spanning the gap.

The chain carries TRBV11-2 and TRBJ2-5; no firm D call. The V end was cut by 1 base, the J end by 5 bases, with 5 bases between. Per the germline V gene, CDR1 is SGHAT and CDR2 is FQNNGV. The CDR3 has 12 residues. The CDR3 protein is CASSLAWETQYF. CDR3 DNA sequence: TGTGCCAGCAGCTTAGCGTGGGAGACCCAGTACTTC.

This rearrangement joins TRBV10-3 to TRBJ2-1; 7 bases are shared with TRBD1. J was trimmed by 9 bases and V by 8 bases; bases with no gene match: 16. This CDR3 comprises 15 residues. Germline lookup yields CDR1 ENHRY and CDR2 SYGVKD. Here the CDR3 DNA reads TGTGCCATCTCCCCCCCTGGACAGGCGAGGGGTGAGCAGTTCTTC. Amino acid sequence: CAISPPGQARGEQFF.

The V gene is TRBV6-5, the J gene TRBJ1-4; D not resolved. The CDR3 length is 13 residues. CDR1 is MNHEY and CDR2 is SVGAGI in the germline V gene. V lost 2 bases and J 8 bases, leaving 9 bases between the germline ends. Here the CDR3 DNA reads TGTGCCAGCAGTTACGGACTAGAGGAAAAACTGTTTTTT. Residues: CASSYGLEEKLFF.

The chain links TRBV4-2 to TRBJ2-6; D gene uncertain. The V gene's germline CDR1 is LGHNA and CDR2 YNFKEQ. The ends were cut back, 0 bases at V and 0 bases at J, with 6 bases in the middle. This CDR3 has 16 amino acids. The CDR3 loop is CASSQDIYSGANVLTF. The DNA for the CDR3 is TGTGCCAGCAGCCAAGATATATACTCTGGGGCCAACGTCCTGACTTTC.

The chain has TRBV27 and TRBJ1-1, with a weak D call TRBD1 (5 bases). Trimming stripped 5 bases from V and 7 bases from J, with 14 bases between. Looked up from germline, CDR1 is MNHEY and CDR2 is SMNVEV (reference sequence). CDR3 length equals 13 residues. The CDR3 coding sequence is TGTGCCAGCAGTCCGACCGGGACTAATGAAGCTTTCTTT. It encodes CASSPTGTNEAFF.

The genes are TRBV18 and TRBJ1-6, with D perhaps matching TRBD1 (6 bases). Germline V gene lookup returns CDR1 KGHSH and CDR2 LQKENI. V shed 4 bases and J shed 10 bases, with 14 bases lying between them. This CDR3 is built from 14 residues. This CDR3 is CASSRDNGRSPLHF. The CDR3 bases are TGTGCCAGCTCACGGGACAACGGACGGTCACCCCTCCACTTT.

CDR3 region: CASRGGLGGYGYTF. The CDR3 DNA follows: TGTGCCAGCAGAGGGGGCCTCGGGGGGTATGGCTACACCTTC. The chain combines TRBV6-6 with TRBJ1-2, with 7 bases fitting TRBD1. The germline gives CDR1 MNHNY, CDR2 SVGAGI (reference sequence). V lost 6 bases to trimming and J lost 5 bases; unmatched junction nucleotides: 9. The CDR3 is made up of 14 amino acids.

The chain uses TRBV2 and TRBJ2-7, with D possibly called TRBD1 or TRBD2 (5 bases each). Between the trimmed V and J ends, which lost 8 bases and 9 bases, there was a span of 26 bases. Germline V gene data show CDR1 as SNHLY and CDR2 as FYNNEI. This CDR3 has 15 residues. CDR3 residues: CASGDPTASTLRQYF. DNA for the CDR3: TGTGCCAGCGGGGACCCGACAGCTTCCACTCTCAGGCAGTACTTC. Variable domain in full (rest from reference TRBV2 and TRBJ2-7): EPEVTQTPSHQVTQMGQEVILRCVPISNHLYFYWYRQILGQKVEFLVSFYNNEISEKSEIFDDQFSVERPDGSNFTLKIRSTKLEDSAMYFCASGDPTASTLRQYFGPGTRLTVT.

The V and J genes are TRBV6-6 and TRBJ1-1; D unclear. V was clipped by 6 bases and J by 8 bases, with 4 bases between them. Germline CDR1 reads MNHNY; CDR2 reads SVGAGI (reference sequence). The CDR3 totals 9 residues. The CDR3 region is CASSPEAFF. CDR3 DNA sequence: TGTGCCAGCAGCCCAGAAGCTTTCTTT.

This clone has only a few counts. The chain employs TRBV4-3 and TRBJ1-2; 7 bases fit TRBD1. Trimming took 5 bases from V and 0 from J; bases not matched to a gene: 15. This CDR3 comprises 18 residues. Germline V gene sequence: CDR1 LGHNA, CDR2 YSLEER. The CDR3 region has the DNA TGCGCCAGCAGCTTAAGGGGGAGGGGGCAGGTAGCTAACTATGGCTACACCTTC. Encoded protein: CASSLRGRGQVANYGYTF.

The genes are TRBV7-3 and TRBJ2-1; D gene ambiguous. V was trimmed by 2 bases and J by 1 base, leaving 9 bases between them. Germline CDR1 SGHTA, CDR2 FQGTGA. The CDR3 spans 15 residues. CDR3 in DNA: TGTGCCAGCAGCTTAGACTTTATTTCCTACAATGAGCAGTTCTTC. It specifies CASSLDFISYNEQFF. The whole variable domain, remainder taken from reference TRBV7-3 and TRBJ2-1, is GAGVSQTPSNKVTEKGKYVELRCDPISGHTALYWYRQSLGQGPEFLIYFQGTGAADDSGLPNDRFFAVRPEGSVSTLKIQRTERGDSAVYLCASSLDFISYNEQFFGPGTRLTVL.

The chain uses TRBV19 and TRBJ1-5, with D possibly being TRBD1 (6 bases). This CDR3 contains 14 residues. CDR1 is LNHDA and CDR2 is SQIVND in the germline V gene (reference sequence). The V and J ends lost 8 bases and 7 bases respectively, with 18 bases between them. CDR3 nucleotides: TGTGCCAGTTGCGGAACAGGGAGGGGACAGCCCCAGCATTTT. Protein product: CASCGTGRGQPQHF.

CDR3 bases: TGTGCCAGCAGCGCTGACGGGTCACCCCTCCACTTT. Translation: CASSADGSPLHF. The J gene is TRBJ1-6, the V gene TRBV9, with D hard to call. Trimming took off 3 bases at V and 10 bases at J, with 8 bases between the two ends. CDR3 length: 12 amino acids. Germline CDR1 and CDR2: SGDLS and YYNGEE.